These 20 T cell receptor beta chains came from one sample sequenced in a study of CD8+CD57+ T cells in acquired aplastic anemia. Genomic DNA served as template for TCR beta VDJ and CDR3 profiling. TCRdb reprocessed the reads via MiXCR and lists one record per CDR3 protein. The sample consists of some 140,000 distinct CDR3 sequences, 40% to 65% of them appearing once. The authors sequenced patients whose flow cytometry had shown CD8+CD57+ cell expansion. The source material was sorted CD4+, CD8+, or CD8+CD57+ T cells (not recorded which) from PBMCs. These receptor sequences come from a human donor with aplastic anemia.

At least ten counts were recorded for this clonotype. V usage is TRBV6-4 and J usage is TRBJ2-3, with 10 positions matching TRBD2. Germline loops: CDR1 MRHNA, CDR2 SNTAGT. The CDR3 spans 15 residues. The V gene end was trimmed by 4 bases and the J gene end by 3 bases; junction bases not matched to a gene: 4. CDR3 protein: CASSGLAGGTDTQYF. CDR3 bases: TGTGCCAGCAGTGGATTAGCGGGGGGTACAGATACGCAGTATTTT.

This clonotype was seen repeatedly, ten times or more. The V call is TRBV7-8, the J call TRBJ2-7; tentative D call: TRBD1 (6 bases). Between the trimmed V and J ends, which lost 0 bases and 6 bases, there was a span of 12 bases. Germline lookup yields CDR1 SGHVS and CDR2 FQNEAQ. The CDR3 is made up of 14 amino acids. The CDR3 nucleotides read TGTGCCAGCAGCTTAGCCCGAAAAGGGGGCGAGCAGTACTTC. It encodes CASSLARKGGEQYF. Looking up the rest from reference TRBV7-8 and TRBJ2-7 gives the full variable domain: GAGVSQSPRYKVAKRGQDVALRCDPISGHVSLFWYQQALGQGPEFLTYFQNEAQLDKSGLPSDRFFAERPEGSVSTLKIQRTQQEDSAVYLCASSLARKGGEQYFGPGTRLTVT.

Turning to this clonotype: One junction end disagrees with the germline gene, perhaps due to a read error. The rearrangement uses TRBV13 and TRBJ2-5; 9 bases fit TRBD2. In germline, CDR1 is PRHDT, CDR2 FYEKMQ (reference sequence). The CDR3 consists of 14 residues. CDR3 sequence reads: CTSRARGGQETQYF. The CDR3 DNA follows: TGTACCAGCAGAGCGCGGGGGGGCCAAGAGACCCAGTACTTC. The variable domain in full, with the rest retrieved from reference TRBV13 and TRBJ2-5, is AAGVIQSPRHLIKEKRETATLKCYPIPRHDTVYWYQQGPGQDPQFLISFYEKMQSDKGSIPDRFSAQQFSDYHSELNMSSLELGDSALYFCTSRARGGQETQYFGPGTRLLVL.

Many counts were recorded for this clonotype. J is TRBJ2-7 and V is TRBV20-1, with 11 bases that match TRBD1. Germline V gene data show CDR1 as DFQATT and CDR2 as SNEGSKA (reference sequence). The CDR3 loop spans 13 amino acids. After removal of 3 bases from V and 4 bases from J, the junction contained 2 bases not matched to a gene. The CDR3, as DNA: TGCAGTGCTAGGGGACAGGGGGATTACGAGCAGTACTTC. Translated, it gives CSARGQGDYEQYF.

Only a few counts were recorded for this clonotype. CDR3 residues: CASSEAPRGVDEQYF. In DNA, the CDR3 is TGCGCCAGCAGTGAGGCCCCCCGGGGAGTCGACGAGCAGTACTTC. V usage is TRBV10-1 and J usage is TRBJ2-7; D possibly corresponds to TRBD2 (5 bases). The CDR3 spans 15 residues. CDR1 is WNHNN and CDR2 is SYGVQD in the germline V gene (reference sequence). Trimming pared 2 bases from V and 5 bases from J, leaving 16 bases between.

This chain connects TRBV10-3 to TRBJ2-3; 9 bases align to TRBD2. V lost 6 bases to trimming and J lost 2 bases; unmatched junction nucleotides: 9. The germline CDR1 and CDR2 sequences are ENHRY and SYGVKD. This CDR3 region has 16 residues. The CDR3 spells CAIRPVVAGDTDTQYF. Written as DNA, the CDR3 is TGTGCCATCAGGCCCGTCGTAGCGGGGGACACAGATACGCAGTATTTT.

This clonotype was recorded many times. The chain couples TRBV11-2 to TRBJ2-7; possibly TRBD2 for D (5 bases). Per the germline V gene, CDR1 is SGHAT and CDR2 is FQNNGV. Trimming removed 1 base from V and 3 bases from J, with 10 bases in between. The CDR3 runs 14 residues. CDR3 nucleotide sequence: TGTGCCAGCAGCTTAGGGCCGGGATTCTACGAGCAGTACTTC. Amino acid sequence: CASSLGPGFYEQYF.

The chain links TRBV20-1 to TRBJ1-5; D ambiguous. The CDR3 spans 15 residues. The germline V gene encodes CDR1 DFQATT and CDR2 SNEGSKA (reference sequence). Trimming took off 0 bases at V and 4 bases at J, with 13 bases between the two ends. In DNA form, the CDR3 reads TGCAGTGCTAGAGACCCGGTGGCTGAGAATCAGCCCCAGCATTTT. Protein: CSARDPVAENQPQHF.

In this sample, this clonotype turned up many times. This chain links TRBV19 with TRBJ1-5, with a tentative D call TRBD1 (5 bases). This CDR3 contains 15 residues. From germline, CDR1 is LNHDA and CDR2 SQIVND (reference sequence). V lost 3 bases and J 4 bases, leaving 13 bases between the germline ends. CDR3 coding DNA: TGTGCCAGTAGTATCCCCTGGGGCCTTAATCAGCCCCAGCATTTT. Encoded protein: CASSIPWGLNQPQHF.

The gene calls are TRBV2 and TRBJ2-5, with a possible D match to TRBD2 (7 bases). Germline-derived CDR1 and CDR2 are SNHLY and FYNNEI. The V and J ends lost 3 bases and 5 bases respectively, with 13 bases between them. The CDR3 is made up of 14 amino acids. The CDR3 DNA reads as TGTGCCAGCAGTGACCGGGGGGCATGGGAGACCCAGTACTTC. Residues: CASSDRGAWETQYF.

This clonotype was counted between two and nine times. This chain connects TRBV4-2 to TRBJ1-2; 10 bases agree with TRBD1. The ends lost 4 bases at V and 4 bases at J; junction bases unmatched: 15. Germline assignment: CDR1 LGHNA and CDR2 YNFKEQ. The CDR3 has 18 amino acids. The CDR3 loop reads CASSPFGTGAPRGYGYTF. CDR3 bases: TGTGCCAGCAGCCCTTTTGGGACAGGGGCCCCAAGAGGCTATGGCTACACCTTC.

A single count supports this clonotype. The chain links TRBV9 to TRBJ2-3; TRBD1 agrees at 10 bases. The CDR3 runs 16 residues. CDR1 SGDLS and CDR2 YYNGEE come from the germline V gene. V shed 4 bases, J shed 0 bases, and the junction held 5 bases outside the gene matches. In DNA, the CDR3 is TGTGCCAGCAGCCCGGGACAGGGGACAAGCACAGATACGCAGTATTTT. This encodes CASSPGQGTSTDTQYF.

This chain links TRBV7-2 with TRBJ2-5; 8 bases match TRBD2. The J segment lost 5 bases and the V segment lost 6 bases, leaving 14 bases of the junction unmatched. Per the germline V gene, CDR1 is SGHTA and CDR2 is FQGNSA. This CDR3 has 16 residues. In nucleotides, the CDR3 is TGTGCCAGCAGTACGGGGACTAGGGGAACAGGGGAGACCCAGTACTTC. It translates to CASSTGTRGTGETQYF.

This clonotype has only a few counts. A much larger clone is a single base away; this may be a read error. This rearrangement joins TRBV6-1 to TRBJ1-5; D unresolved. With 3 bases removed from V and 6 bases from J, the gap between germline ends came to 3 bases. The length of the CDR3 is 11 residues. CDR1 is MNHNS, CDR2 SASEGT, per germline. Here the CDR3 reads CASSEAQPQHF. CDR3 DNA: TGTGCCAGCAGTGAGGCTCAGCCCCAGCATTTT.

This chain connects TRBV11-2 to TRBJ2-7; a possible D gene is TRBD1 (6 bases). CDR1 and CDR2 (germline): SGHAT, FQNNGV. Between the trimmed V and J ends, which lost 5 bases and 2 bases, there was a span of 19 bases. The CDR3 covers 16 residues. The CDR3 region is CASSKGTSVLAYEQYF. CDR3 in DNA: TGTGCCAGCAGCAAGGGGACATCTGTTCTCGCCTACGAGCAGTACTTC. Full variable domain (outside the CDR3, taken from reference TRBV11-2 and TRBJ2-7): EAGVAQSPRYKIIEKRQSVAFWCNPISGHATLYWYQQILGQGPKLLIQFQNNGVVDDSQLPKDRFSAERLKGVDSTLKIQPAKLEDSAVYLCASSKGTSVLAYEQYFGPGTRLTVT.

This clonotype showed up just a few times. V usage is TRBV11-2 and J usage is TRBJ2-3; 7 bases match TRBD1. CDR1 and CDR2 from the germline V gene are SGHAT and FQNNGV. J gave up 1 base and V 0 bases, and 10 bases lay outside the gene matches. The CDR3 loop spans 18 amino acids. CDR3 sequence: CASSLESGYRGGTDTQYF. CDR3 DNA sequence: TGTGCCAGCAGCTTAGAAAGTGGTTACAGGGGCGGCACAGATACGCAGTATTTT.

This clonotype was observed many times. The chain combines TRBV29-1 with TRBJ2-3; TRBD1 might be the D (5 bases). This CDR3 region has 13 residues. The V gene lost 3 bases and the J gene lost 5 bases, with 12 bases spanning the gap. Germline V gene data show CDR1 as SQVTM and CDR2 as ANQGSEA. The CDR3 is CSVEARTIDTQYF. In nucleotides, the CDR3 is TGCAGCGTTGAGGCTAGGACAATAGATACGCAGTATTTT.

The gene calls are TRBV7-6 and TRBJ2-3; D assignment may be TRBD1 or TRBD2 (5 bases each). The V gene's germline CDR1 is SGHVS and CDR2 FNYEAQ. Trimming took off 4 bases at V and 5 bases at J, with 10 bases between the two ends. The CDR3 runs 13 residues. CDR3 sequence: CASSSYGGDTQYF. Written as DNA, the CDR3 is TGTGCCAGCAGCTCGTATGGGGGAGATACGCAGTATTTT.

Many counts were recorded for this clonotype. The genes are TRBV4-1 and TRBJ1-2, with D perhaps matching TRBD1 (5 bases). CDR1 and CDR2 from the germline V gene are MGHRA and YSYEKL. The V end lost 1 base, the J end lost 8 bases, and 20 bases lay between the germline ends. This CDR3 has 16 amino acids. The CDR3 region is CASSQAPGRDYYGYTF. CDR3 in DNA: TGCGCCAGCAGCCAAGCCCCGGGACGGGACTATTACGGCTACACCTTC.

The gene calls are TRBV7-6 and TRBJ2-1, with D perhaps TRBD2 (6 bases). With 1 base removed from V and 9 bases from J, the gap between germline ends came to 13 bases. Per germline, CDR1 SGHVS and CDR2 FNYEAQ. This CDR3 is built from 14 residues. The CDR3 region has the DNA TGTGCCAGCAGCTTAGAACTAGCCGGAAGTGAGCAGTTCTTC. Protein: CASSLELAGSEQFF.